This paragraph reports one TCR beta chain. This sample stems from a study of blood T cell repertoires in COVID-19. Turning to the study itself: Both acute and convalescent COVID-19 samples were obtained from the United States, Italy and Spain. T cells, B-cell-depleted T cells, or PBMCs provided the cDNA or gDNA that served as material.

Between the trimmed V and J ends, which lost 8 bases and 2 bases, there was a span of 15 bases. This CDR3 is built from 14 residues. CDR1 is SNHLY and CDR2 is FYNNEI in the germline V gene. Original handling: From reference gene primer amplification, estimates of nucleated cell counts were derived. TCRdb's table, derived via immunoSEQ multiplex PCR, lists solely in-frame clones and lacks some. V and J calls and clone size follow that table, whereas D and trimming were derived from the DNA. The sample has around 110,000 clones; about 80% are singletons. The chain is built from TRBV2 and TRBJ1-1, with D possibly matching TRBD1 (5 bases). Sequenced material: peripheral blood. This receptor was taken from a man aged 70-80 years with acute or convalescent COVID-19. The CDR3 protein is CASSVRGTNTEAFF. In DNA, the CDR3 is TGTGCCAGCTCCGTTCGGGGGACTAACACTGAAGCTTTCTTT.